This T cell receptor beta chain was obtained from a study of early T cells in non-severe SARS-CoV-2 infection. Turning to the study itself: Sequenced bulk RNA came from whole blood that was unsorted, and chains were unpaired.

Study-wide results and limits: VDJdb matching skewed toward anti-spike CD8 responses, missing private and CD4 specificities.

Note on this clonotype: What it recognizes is unknown.

Unique molecular identifiers were affixed to single, distinct cDNA molecules. A single record per CDR3 protein comes from TCRdb applying MiXCR to the 5' RACE reads. Seen here are tens of thousands of distinct CDR3 sequences, around an eighth observed once, and the top ten hold roughly 2.5%. The CDR3 contains 17 residues. Trimming stripped 5 bases from V and 4 bases from J, with 21 bases between. Germline V lookup: CDR1 SGHTA, CDR2 FQGNSA. The chain is built from TRBV7-2 and TRBJ1-5, with D perhaps TRBD1 (5 bases). Sequenced here: whole blood, sampled at baseline. This clonotype was obtained from an adult who was a healthcare worker with PCR-confirmed SARS-CoV-2 infection or an uninfected control (not recorded which). CDR3 nucleotides: TGTGCCAGCAGCCGGAGAAGTAATCCGGGACTAAATCAGCCCCAGCATTTT. Its translation is CASSRRSNPGLNQPQHF. Full variable domain (outside the CDR3, taken from reference TRBV7-2 and TRBJ1-5): GAGVSQSPSNKVTEKGKDVELRCDPISGHTALYWYRQSLGQGLEFLIYFQGNSAPDKSGLPSDRFSAERTGGSVSTLTIQRTQQEDSAVYLCASSRRSNPGLNQPQHFGDGTRLSIL.